Presented here are 20 T cell receptor beta chains from one specimen sequenced in a study of blood T cell repertoires in COVID-19. Using immunoSEQ multiplex PCR, the repertoire was profiled, and TCRdb retains in-frame clones only, with some absent. The sample lists 300,000 to 400,000 clones; roughly 84% were seen once. Sequencing was carried out using peripheral blood. The receptors here all came from a man in his forties or fifties with active or convalescent COVID-19.

The table lists this clone with a few counts. This chain links TRBV15 with TRBJ1-1; D is perhaps TRBD1 (6 bases). V was shortened by 3 bases and J by 1 base, with 18 bases between the two germline ends. Looked up from germline, CDR1 is LNHNV and CDR2 is YYDKDF (reference sequence). The CDR3 totals 17 residues. The CDR3: CATSRGTIGGTNTEAFF. CDR3 DNA: TGTGCCACCAGCAGGGGGACAATCGGGGGGACGAACACTGAAGCTTTCTTT. The entire variable domain, with the rest obtained from reference TRBV15 and TRBJ1-1, is as follows: DAMVIQNPRYQVTQFGKPVTLSCSQTLNHNVMYWYQQKSSQAPKLLFHYYDKDFNNEADTPDNFQSRRPNTSFCFLDIRSPGLGDTAMYLCATSRGTIGGTNTEAFFGQGTRLTVV.

The chain combines TRBV28 with TRBJ2-7; 9 nucleotides agree with TRBD1. Unmatched junction bases numbered 13, after V lost 10 bases and J lost 9 bases. This CDR3 region has 13 residues. Germline V gene lookup returns CDR1 MDHEN and CDR2 SYDVKM. CDR3 loop: CAILQGARGVQYF. In DNA form, the CDR3 reads TGTGCCATACTACAGGGGGCGCGAGGGGTGCAGTACTTC.

This sequence joins TRBV10-3 and TRBJ1-3, with TRBD1 matching 7 bases. From germline, CDR1 is ENHRY and CDR2 SYGVKD. Trimming removed 2 bases from V and 0 bases from J; junction bases left unmatched: 4. The CDR3 runs to 16 residues. The CDR3 reads CAISETAGGSGNTIYF. The CDR3 bases are TGTGCCATCAGTGAGACGGCAGGGGGCTCTGGAAACACCATATATTTT.

The chain joins TRBV28 to TRBJ1-6, with 7 bases that match TRBD1. Per germline, CDR1 MDHEN and CDR2 SYDVKM. The J segment lost 7 bases and the V segment lost 6 bases, leaving 12 bases of the junction unmatched. The CDR3 is 16 residues long. The chain's CDR3 is CASRTGNVVTNSPLHF. CDR3 DNA sequence: TGTGCCAGCAGGACAGGGAATGTAGTTACGAATTCACCCCTCCACTTT.

J is TRBJ1-1 and V is TRBV7-3, with D unresolved. CDR3 length: 13 amino acids. Germline V CDR1 and CDR2: SGHTA, FQGTGA. Trimming removed 5 bases at V and 1 base at J, with 8 bases between. The CDR3 nucleotides read TGTGCCAGCAGCATCGAGGGGAACACTGAAGCTTTCTTT. The encoded protein is CASSIEGNTEAFF.

This clone was observed a single time. One end of the junction fails to match germline, which may point to a read error. The rearrangement uses TRBV7-7 and TRBJ2-2; 8 positions match TRBD2. This CDR3 comprises 15 residues. Per the germline V gene, CDR1 is SSHAT and CDR2 is FNYEAQ (reference sequence). CDR3 in amino acids: CASSLISGDTGELFF. For the CDR3, the DNA is TGTGCTAGCAGCTTAATTAGCGGGGACACCGGGGAGCTGTTTTTT.

The chain couples TRBV29-1 to TRBJ2-2; perhaps TRBD1 as D (6 bases). In germline, CDR1 is SQVTM, CDR2 ANQGSEA. Trimming pared 6 bases from V and 1 base from J, leaving 12 bases between. This CDR3 comprises 14 residues. The CDR3 loop reads CSVTGTRNTGELFF. In nucleotides, the CDR3 is TGCAGCGTGACCGGGACAAGGAACACCGGGGAGCTGTTTTTT.

About this clone: This sample also contains other DNA sequences that code for the same CDR3. The V and J genes are TRBV30 and TRBJ2-7; D might be TRBD2 (7 bases). CDR3 length equals 13 residues. The V and J ends lost 0 bases and 5 bases respectively, with 11 bases between them. Germline assignment: CDR1 GTSNPN and CDR2 SVGIG (reference sequence). The CDR3 bases are TGTGCCTGGAGTGTAGGGGGGGCCGACGAGCAGTACTTC. Amino acids: CAWSVGGADEQYF.

V gene TRBV30 combines with J gene TRBJ2-5; 10 bases line up with TRBD1. Germline V gene data show CDR1 as GTSNPN and CDR2 as SVGIG (reference sequence). V was pared by 5 bases and J by 4 bases, with 4 bases of the junction left unmatched. The CDR3 has 13 amino acids. CDR3 sequence: CAWDRGLGETQYF. The CDR3 nucleotides are TGTGCCTGGGACAGGGGGCTTGGAGAGACCCAGTACTTC.

The rearrangement joins TRBV2 to TRBJ1-1; D unresolved. The germline V and J ends were trimmed by 7 bases and 1 base, with 13 bases remaining between them. The CDR3 runs 14 residues. Germline V gene sequence: CDR1 SNHLY, CDR2 FYNNEI. This CDR3 is CASNGGNKNTEAFF. DNA for the CDR3: TGTGCCAGCAACGGAGGTAACAAGAACACTGAAGCTTTCTTT.

The J gene is TRBJ2-5, the V gene TRBV4-2, with 13 bases fitting TRBD2. In germline, CDR1 is LGHNA, CDR2 YNFKEQ. The CDR3 sequence is 15 residues long. J gave up 4 bases and V 1 base, and 0 bases lay outside the gene matches. The CDR3 DNA follows: TGTGCCAGCAGCCAAGGACTAGCGGGGGGAGAGACCCAGTACTTC. Translating gives CASSQGLAGGETQYF.

The chain joins TRBV4-2 to TRBJ2-1, with 11 bases identical to TRBD2. Trimming cost V 1 base and J 6 bases; bases outside gene matches: 5. Germline V gene sequence: CDR1 LGHNA, CDR2 YNFKEQ. The CDR3 sequence is 16 residues long. Written as DNA, the CDR3 is TGTGCCAGCAGCCAAGTGACTAGCGGGGACCTCAATGAGCAGTTCTTC. Translation: CASSQVTSGDLNEQFF.

V gene TRBV7-8 combines with J gene TRBJ1-6; 8 bases are shared with TRBD1. The V gene's germline CDR1 is SGHVS and CDR2 FQNEAQ. V dropped 1 base and J dropped 9; count of bases not matched to a gene: 5. There are 15 residues in the CDR3. CDR3 nucleotides: TGTGCCAGCAGCTTAGGCGGGACAGGCTTTTCACCCCTCCACTTT. It translates to CASSLGGTGFSPLHF.

The chain recombines TRBV4-2 with TRBJ1-1; no definite D call. CDR3 length: 14 amino acids. Deletions cut 1 base from V and 5 bases from J, with 11 bases between. Germline assignment: CDR1 LGHNA and CDR2 YNFKEQ. CDR3 DNA sequence: TGTGCCAGCAGCCAAGTCGCGGGGAAAACTGAAGCTTTCTTT. Translating it yields CASSQVAGKTEAFF.

V and J are TRBV5-1 and TRBJ2-1; TRBD1 might be the D (5 bases). Trimming shortened V by 5 bases and J by 4 bases, and 13 bases separated the two germline ends. The CDR3 loop spans 14 amino acids. The germline V gene has CDR1 SGHRS and CDR2 YFSETQ. The CDR3 DNA reads TGCGCCAGCAGTCCAGGGTCTCCTTACAATGAGCAGTTCTTC. Protein: CASSPGSPYNEQFF. The whole variable domain, remainder taken from reference TRBV5-1 and TRBJ2-1, is KAGVTQTPRYLIKTRGQQVTLSCSPISGHRSVSWYQQTPGQGLQFLFEYFSETQRNKGNFPGRFSGRQFSNSRSEMNVSTLELGDSALYLCASSPGSPYNEQFFGPGTRLTVL.

The chain links TRBV5-1 to TRBJ1-5, with a weak D call TRBD1 (6 bases). The CDR3 has 15 amino acids. Trimming took 0 bases from V and 0 from J, leaving 7 bases between them. Germline V gene sequence: CDR1 SGHRS, CDR2 YFSETQ. CDR3 region: CASSLAGASNQPQHF. The DNA for the CDR3 is TGCGCCAGCAGCTTGGCAGGGGCTAGCAATCAGCCCCAGCATTTT.

This clone was seen once. The chain employs TRBV18 and TRBJ2-1; TRBD2 matches at 9 bases. With V trimmed by 4 bases and J by 0 bases, 1 base remained unmatched. The CDR3 extends over 15 amino acids. Germline-derived CDR1 and CDR2 are KGHSH and LQKENI. CDR3 DNA sequence: TGTGCCAGCTCACTAGCGGGGGCCTCCTACAATGAGCAGTTCTTC. Translated, it gives CASSLAGASYNEQFF.

The chain carries TRBV27 and TRBJ1-5, with D maybe TRBD1 (5 bases). Germline CDR1 reads MNHEY; CDR2 reads SMNVEV (reference sequence). The CDR3 sequence is 17 residues long. Trimming removed 5 bases at V and 1 base at J, with 18 bases between. The CDR3 here is CASSPSIREVSNQPQHF. The CDR3 nucleotides read TGTGCCAGCAGTCCCTCCATCAGGGAAGTAAGCAATCAGCCCCAGCATTTT.

This clone occurred once. The J gene is TRBJ1-6, the V gene TRBV9; D perhaps matches TRBD1 (5 bases). Germline V gene data show CDR1 as SGDLS and CDR2 as YYNGEE. V lost 3 bases and J 1 base, leaving 17 bases between the germline ends. The CDR3 is made up of 18 amino acids. This CDR3 reads CASSGHVEGTSYNSPLHF. The DNA of the CDR3 is TGTGCCAGCAGCGGACATGTTGAGGGGACTTCCTATAATTCACCCCTCCACTTT. Combining the CDR3 with reference TRBV9 and TRBJ1-6 gives the whole variable domain DSGVTQTPKHLITATGQRVTLRCSPRSGDLSVYWYQQSLDQGLQFLIQYYNGEERAKGNILERFSAQQFPDLHSELNLSSLELGDSALYFCASSGHVEGTSYNSPLHFGNGTRLTVT.

This clone appeared once. The chain is built from TRBV6-5 and TRBJ2-5, with D possibly being TRBD1 (6 bases). There are 14 residues in the CDR3. Trimming left V 2 bases short and J 1 base short, with 8 bases between. Germline assignment: CDR1 MNHEY and CDR2 SVGAGI. CDR3 sequence (DNA): TGTGCCAGCAGTTACGGGGACACCCAAGAGACCCAGTACTTC. Protein sequence: CASSYGDTQETQYF.